The 6 T cell receptor beta chains reported below all come from one sample, sequenced in a study of T cell responses to AZD1222 COVID-19 vaccine. Generated by immunoSEQ multiplex PCR, the TCRdb table keeps only in-frame clones and is missing some. The sample carries approximately 140,000 clones, 80% to 95% recorded once. Sequenced here: peripheral blood, sampled on day 0 of AZD1222 vaccination. These receptors were collected from an adult in good health.

The chain joins TRBV27 to TRBJ1-1; D is unclear. CDR3 length: 13 amino acids. Deletions cut 0 bases from V and 1 base from J, with 3 bases between. Germline V gene data show CDR1 as MNHEY and CDR2 as SMNVEV (reference sequence). CDR3 residues: CASSLSRNTEAFF. For the CDR3, the DNA is TGTGCCAGCAGTTTATCCCGGAACACTGAAGCTTTCTTT.

This chain uses TRBV5-1 with TRBJ2-5; possibly TRBD1 or TRBD2 for D (5 bases each). CDR3 length: 15 amino acids. Trimming removed 7 bases at V and 5 bases at J, with 21 bases between. CDR1 and CDR2 from the germline V gene are SGHRS and YFSETQ. The chain's CDR3 is CASFPSVGRGETQYF. The CDR3 DNA reads TGCGCCAGCTTCCCATCCGTGGGGCGAGGGGAGACCCAGTACTTC.

The chain uses TRBV7-2 and TRBJ1-3, with unresolved D. Between the trimmed V and J ends, which lost 5 bases and 2 bases, there was a span of 7 bases. This CDR3 is 13 amino acids long. Germline V gene sequence: CDR1 SGHTA, CDR2 FQGNSA. The CDR3 loop reads CASSPVPGNTIYF. Written as DNA, the CDR3 is TGTGCCAGCAGCCCGGTCCCTGGAAACACCATATATTTT.

The V and J genes are TRBV9 and TRBJ1-6; D may be TRBD1 (5 bases). CDR1 SGDLS and CDR2 YYNGEE come from the germline V gene. The CDR3 is 16 residues long. Trimming pared 9 bases from V and 7 bases from J, leaving 23 bases between. This CDR3 reads CATPWDGSHENSPLHF. CDR3 DNA: TGTGCCACCCCATGGGACGGTTCACACGAAAATTCACCCCTCCACTTT.

The V gene is TRBV5-5, the J gene TRBJ1-1; D remains unclear. Germline lookup yields CDR1 SGHKS and CDR2 YYEKEE (reference sequence). V was pared by 1 base and J by 0 bases, with 10 bases between. The CDR3 has 15 residues. CDR3 coding DNA: TGTGCCAGCAGCTTGCATCTCGGATTGAACACTGAAGCTTTCTTT. It translates to CASSLHLGLNTEAFF. Variable domain in full (rest from reference TRBV5-5 and TRBJ1-1): DAGVTQSPTHLIKTRGQQVTLRCSPISGHKSVSWYQQVLGQGPQFIFQYYEKEERGRGNFPDRFSARQFPNYSSELNVNALLLGDSALYLCASSLHLGLNTEAFFGQGTRLTVV.

This clone was counted a single time. The chain employs TRBV28 and TRBJ1-1; 11 bases align to TRBD1. Per germline, CDR1 MDHEN and CDR2 SYDVKM. V was pared by 6 bases and J by 5 bases, with 8 bases of the junction left unmatched. CDR3 size: 15 residues. Here the CDR3 reads CASRIPGQGVTEAFF. The DNA for the CDR3 is TGTGCCAGCAGGATACCGGGACAGGGGGTAACTGAAGCTTTCTTT.